This TCR beta chain emerged from a study of CD8 T cells in Susac syndrome. The CDR3 spans 14 residues. Trimming pared 10 bases from V and 6 bases from J, leaving 17 bases between. The germline CDR1 and CDR2 sequences are SGHTS and YDEGEE. With random hexamers, reverse transcription was performed on roughly 0.5 to 1 ug of RNA. TCRdb reprocessed the immunoSEQ multiplex PCR reads with MiXCR, giving one entry per CDR3 protein. In the table there are about 110,000 distinct CDR3 sequences, 90% to 98% of which are singletons. Material: CD4+ T cells from PBMCs. This TCR was recovered from a human donor in good health. This chain joins TRBV5-8 and TRBJ1-6; D ambiguous. The CDR3 region is CAVGSWGGNSPLHF. In DNA, the CDR3 is TGTGCCGTCGGAAGTTGGGGTGGTAATTCACCCCTCCACTTT. Supplemented by reference TRBV5-8 and TRBJ1-6, the full variable domain reads EAGVTQSPTHLIKTRGQQATLRCSPISGHTSVYWYQQALGLGLQFLLWYDEGEERNRGNFPPRFSGRQFPNYSSELNVNALELEDSALYLCAVGSWGGNSPLHFGNGTRLTVT.